A selection of T cell receptor beta chains follows, all from one sample in a study of regulatory T cells in long-lasting Graves disease. TCRdb re-called the multiplex PCR reads through MiXCR, storing one row per CDR3 protein. Seen here are more than 650,000 distinct CDR3 sequences, around 32% observed once, and the top ten hold around 40%. This sample comprised peripheral blood mononuclear cells (PBMCs), obtained when the disease was refractory, from a patient treated with antithyroid drugs. These receptors all come from a female donor with Graves disease. Both conserved end residues are part of each CDR3. A D gene is named only where the DNA matches it firmly. Expanded clones are given a class, and other clones once, few, many or no size at all.

d_gene: NA; v_gene: TRBV20-1; j_gene: TRBJ1-5; abundance: NA; CDR3aa: CSAGETSSNQPQHF; CDR3nt: TGCAGTGCTGGAGAAACGAGTAGCAATCAGCCCCAGCATTTT
d_gene: NA; v_gene: TRBV5-1; j_gene: TRBJ2-7; abundance: NA; CDR3aa: CASSPGRTPQIYEQYF; CDR3nt: TGCGCCAGCAGCCCGGGACGGACTCCTCAGATATACGAGCAGTACTTC
d_gene: NA; v_gene: TRBV5-1; j_gene: TRBJ1-1; abundance: NA; CDR3aa: CASSIGTTEAFF; CDR3nt: TGCGCCAGCAGCATCGGGACAACTGAAGCTTTCTTT
d_gene: NA; v_gene: TRBV30; j_gene: TRBJ1-4; abundance: few; CDR3aa: CAWSFGLWEKLFF; CDR3nt: TGTGCCTGGAGTTTCGGTTTGTGGGAAAAACTGTTTTTT
d_gene: NA; v_gene: TRBV2; j_gene: TRBJ1-1; abundance: many; CDR3aa: CASSEAGTEAFF; CDR3nt: TGTGCCAGCAGTGAAGCGGGGACTGAAGCTTTCTTT
d_gene: NA; v_gene: TRBV11-2; j_gene: TRBJ1-6; abundance: many; CDR3aa: CASSWDTHNSPLHF; CDR3nt: TGTGCCAGCAGCTGGGACACACATAATTCACCCCTCCACTTT
d_gene: NA; v_gene: TRBV6-1; j_gene: TRBJ2-5; abundance: few; CDR3aa: CATSRYSGVQETQYF; CDR3nt: TGTGCCACTTCCCGTTACTCAGGGGTCCAAGAGACCCAGTACTTC
d_gene: TRBD1; v_gene: TRBV2; j_gene: TRBJ1-1; abundance: many; CDR3aa: CASSSGQATHTEAFF; CDR3nt: TGTGCCAGCAGTTCGGGACAGGCCACGCACACTGAAGCTTTCTTT
d_gene: TRBD1; v_gene: TRBV6-1; j_gene: TRBJ1-2; abundance: many; CDR3aa: CASSLRQGTFYGYTF; CDR3nt: TGTGCCAGCAGTCTTCGACAGGGTACATTCTATGGCTACACCTTC
d_gene: NA; v_gene: TRBV7-9; j_gene: TRBJ2-2; abundance: NA; CDR3aa: CASSLLQNTGELFF; CDR3nt: TGTGCCAGCAGCTTATTGCAGAACACCGGGGAGCTGTTTTTT
d_gene: NA; v_gene: TRBV27; j_gene: TRBJ1-4; abundance: NA; CDR3aa: CASSAEGGSSEKLFF; CDR3nt: TGTGCCAGCAGCGCAGAGGGGGGGAGTAGTGAAAAACTGTTTTTT
d_gene: NA; v_gene: TRBV6-1; j_gene: TRBJ1-2; abundance: NA; CDR3aa: CASKTEYYGYTF; CDR3nt: TGTGCCAGCAAAACAGAGTACTATGGCTACACCTTC
d_gene: TRBD1; v_gene: TRBV6-2/TRBV6-3; j_gene: TRBJ1-3; abundance: few; CDR3aa: CASSDFRDRGRGNTIYF; CDR3nt: TGTGCCAGCAGTGATTTCCGGGACAGGGGAAGGGGAAACACCATATATTTT
d_gene: NA; v_gene: TRBV27; j_gene: TRBJ1-2; abundance: many; CDR3aa: CASSSTPGTPQNGYGYTF; CDR3nt: TGTGCCAGCAGTTCCACGCCAGGGACACCTCAAAACGGCTATGGCTACACCTTC
d_gene: NA; v_gene: TRBV12-3/TRBV12-4; j_gene: TRBJ1-5; abundance: many; CDR3aa: CASSLGQGPNQPQHF; CDR3nt: TGTGCCAGCAGTTTAGGGCAGGGTCCCAATCAGCCCCAGCATTTT
d_gene: NA; v_gene: TRBV20-1; j_gene: TRBJ2-7; abundance: few; CDR3aa: CSARPWGEVTYEQYF; CDR3nt: TGCAGTGCTAGACCTTGGGGCGAAGTCACCTACGAGCAGTACTTC
d_gene: TRBD2; v_gene: TRBV25-1; j_gene: TRBJ2-7; abundance: many; CDR3aa: CASSDLRGSEQYF; CDR3nt: TGTGCCAGCAGTGACCTGCGGGGGAGCGAGCAGTACTTC
d_gene: NA; v_gene: TRBV19; j_gene: TRBJ1-1; abundance: few; CDR3aa: CASSIGPTPNTEAFF; CDR3nt: TGTGCCAGTAGTATAGGGCCAACTCCGAACACTGAAGCTTTCTTT
d_gene: NA; v_gene: TRBV20-1; j_gene: TRBJ2-2; abundance: few; CDR3aa: CSARDPFGRPNTGELFF; CDR3nt: TGCAGTGCTAGAGACCCGTTCGGACGGCCCAACACCGGGGAGCTGTTTTTT
d_gene: NA; v_gene: TRBV7-9; j_gene: TRBJ1-2; abundance: many; CDR3aa: CASSLTVPSSNYGYTF; CDR3nt: TGTGCCAGCAGCTTAACGGTGCCAAGCTCTAACTATGGCTACACCTTC
d_gene: NA; v_gene: TRBV6-1; j_gene: TRBJ2-2; abundance: NA; CDR3aa: CASSNLKGGNTGELFF; CDR3nt: TGTGCCAGCAGCAACTTGAAGGGGGGGAACACCGGGGAGCTGTTTTTT
d_gene: NA; v_gene: TRBV11-2; j_gene: TRBJ1-1; abundance: few; CDR3aa: CASSLGVTGNSEAFF; CDR3nt: TGTGCCAGCAGCTTAGGGGTTACAGGGAATTCTGAAGCTTTCTTT
d_gene: TRBD2; v_gene: TRBV12-3/TRBV12-4; j_gene: TRBJ2-7; abundance: NA; CDR3aa: CASTPSGREAYEQYF; CDR3nt: TGTGCCAGCACCCCTAGCGGGAGGGAGGCCTACGAGCAGTACTTC
d_gene: NA; v_gene: TRBV19; j_gene: TRBJ2-7; abundance: NA; CDR3aa: CASSPTRATGRGDYEQYF; CDR3nt: TGTGCCAGTAGTCCAACGCGAGCCACAGGGCGGGGAGACTACGAGCAGTACTTC
d_gene: NA; v_gene: TRBV7-2; j_gene: TRBJ1-2; abundance: NA; CDR3aa: CASSTLRAGKGYTF; CDR3nt: TGTGCCAGCAGCACACTGCGGGCAGGGAAGGGCTACACCTTC
d_gene: NA; v_gene: TRBV28; j_gene: TRBJ1-2; abundance: many; CDR3aa: CASRANYGYTF; CDR3nt: TGTGCCAGCAGGGCTAACTATGGCTACACCTTC